This T cell receptor (beta chain) comes out of a study of T-cell memory formation after mild COVID-19. The overall study: Most TCR clusters belonged to a single donor.

Whole-study findings and limits: Clonal second-wave expansions that peaked on day 37 had unconfirmed SARS-CoV-2 specificity. Within pre-infection memory, some responding clones were found, suggesting cross-reactive memory joined. Clones shrinking between day 15 and 85 showed a balanced CD4/CD8 split, and those that grew later tilted toward CD4+.

Germline V gene sequence: CDR1 KGHDR, CDR2 SFDVKD. This CDR3 contains 15 residues. The V segment lost 6 bases and the J segment 0 bases; nucleotides outside the gene matches: 4. Concerning this clonotype: The antigen is unknown.

TCRdb reprocessed the 5' RACE reads with MiXCR, giving one entry per CDR3 protein. The table shows fewer than 650,000 distinct CDR3 sequences, with approximately 15% occurring only once. This sequence joins TRBV24-1 and TRBJ2-1, with 7 bases identical to TRBD2. The TCR originated in an adult woman who had mild COVID-19 (a few samples of this study predate the infection). Cell type and time point are not known. The sequenced material came from PBMCs or a T cell subset sorted from them (not recorded which). The CDR3 here is CATSRGSSSYNEQFF. Here the CDR3 DNA reads TGTGCCACCAGTCGCGGGAGTAGCTCCTACAATGAGCAGTTCTTC.